The 24 T cell receptor beta chains reported below all come from one sample, sequenced in a study of T cell repertoires in cytomegalovirus infection (dated by TCRdb to about 2019). This specimen's treatment or condition label, interpreted: in vitro stimulation with specific CMV peptide epitopes to enrich CMV-specific T cells. Sequencing used an Illumina HiSeq 1500. TCRdb handled the public reads itself, with Q25 trimming in fastp and clone calling in MiXCR, and kept productive beta chains. Entries are consolidated by CDR3 protein sequence, retaining the most common genes and DNA. The sample contains approximately 280,000 distinct CDR3 sequences, around 20% of them found a single time. The ten top clones hold roughly 19% of the sample. The antigens these receptors bind are not known. This specimen consisted of cultured PBMCs, obtained from culture after CMV antigen stimulation. Every receptor here comes from a human donor in good health (CMV status not recorded). Some clones in this sample may be carry-over from other donors' samples.

V usage is TRBV11-3 and J usage is TRBJ2-3, with TRBD1 as a possible D gene (5 bases). In germline, CDR1 is SGHNT, CDR2 YENEEA. The CDR3 loop spans 15 amino acids. The V and J ends lost 5 bases and 2 bases respectively, with 14 bases between them. The CDR3 loop is CASSTGREYTDTQYF. CDR3 nucleotides: TGTGCCAGCAGCACCGGCAGGGAATACACAGATACGCAGTATTTT.

The J gene is TRBJ1-3, the V gene TRBV28, with D unclear. Trimming took 6 bases from V and 1 from J, leaving 13 bases between them. CDR1 and CDR2 (germline): MDHEN, SYDVKM. The CDR3 sequence is 15 residues long. The DNA for the CDR3 is TGTGCCAGCAGCCTCCCCCCGCGGTCTGGAAACACCATATATTTT. Translating gives CASSLPPRSGNTIYF.

The J gene is TRBJ1-5, the V gene TRBV28, with TRBD1 matching over 11 bases. CDR1 is MDHEN, CDR2 SYDVKM, per germline. J lost 7 bases, V lost 5 bases, and 7 bases had no gene match. This CDR3 has 15 residues. The CDR3 DNA follows: TGTGCCAGCAGTACCGGGACAGGGGGAGTACAGCCCCAGCATTTT. Translating it yields CASSTGTGGVQPQHF.

This clonotype showed up just a few times. The chain employs TRBV12-3 or TRBV12-4 and TRBJ1-1; the match to TRBD1 covers 7 bases. J lost 7 bases, V lost 6 bases, and 23 bases had no gene match. CDR3 size: 18 residues. The DNA of the CDR3 is TGTGCCAGCAGAAAGGGGGCAACGGGATTTATGGGGGCCATTGAAGCTTTCTTT. Protein product: CASRKGATGFMGAIEAFF.

J is TRBJ2-2 and V is TRBV6-2 or TRBV6-3; either TRBD1 or TRBD2 may supply D (6 bases each). Trimming took 2 bases from V and 4 from J, leaving 14 bases between them. The CDR3 is made up of 16 amino acids. The V gene's germline CDR1 is MNHEY and CDR2 SVGEGT. The CDR3 protein is CASSYIGGRSTGELFF. The CDR3 DNA follows: TGTGCCAGCAGTTACATCGGGGGCAGATCCACCGGGGAGCTGTTTTTT.

V gene TRBV12-3 or TRBV12-4 combines with J gene TRBJ2-3; no reliable D call. The CDR3 totals 15 residues. V was trimmed by 3 bases and J by 3 bases, leaving 13 bases between them. The CDR3: CASSFAAGKTDTQYF. The CDR3 coding sequence is TGTGCCAGCAGTTTTGCGGCTGGGAAGACAGATACGCAGTATTTT.

The V call is TRBV12-3 or TRBV12-4, the J call TRBJ2-3; 8 bases line up with TRBD2. This CDR3 is built from 14 residues. The trim removed 3 bases at V and 4 bases at J, leaving 3 bases unmatched. The DNA for the CDR3 is TGTGCCAGCAGTTTCTCAGCGGGGGCAGATACGCAGTATTTT. Encoded protein: CASSFSAGADTQYF.

The rearrangement links TRBV29-1 to TRBJ1-1; no clear D. This CDR3 spans 13 amino acids. Germline-derived CDR1 and CDR2 are SQVTM and ANQGSEA. Between the trimmed V and J ends, which lost 4 bases and 0 bases, there was a span of 9 bases. The CDR3, as DNA: TGCAGCGTTGGGGCAGAAATGAACACTGAAGCTTTCTTT. Translating gives CSVGAEMNTEAFF.

This clonotype was found many times. The genes are TRBV10-3 and TRBJ2-5, with D possibly matching TRBD2 (6 bases). Germline V gene sequence: CDR1 ENHRY, CDR2 SYGVKD. The CDR3 consists of 15 residues. CDR3 sequence: CTPGDSGSQEETQYF. CDR3 sequence (DNA): TGTACCCCTGGCGATAGCGGATCCCAGGAGGAGACCCAGTACTTC.

With respect to this clonotype: A much larger clone lies a single base off, so this may be a read error. This rearrangement joins TRBV11-3 to TRBJ2-7, with 7 bases that match TRBD2. The CDR3 covers 13 residues. Germline CDR1 SGHNT, CDR2 YENEEA. This chain's CDR3 is CARSLGRAHEQYV. The CDR3 DNA reads as TGTGCCCGCAGCTTAGGGAGGGCCCACGAGCAGTACGTC.

The chain's CDR3 is CASSQVTGKRTDTQYF. CDR3 coding DNA: TGCGCCAGCAGCCAAGTGACAGGGAAAAGGACAGATACGCAGTATTTT. The genes are TRBV4-1 and TRBJ2-3; 7 bases map to TRBD1. V was pared by 1 base and J by 3 bases, with 7 bases of the junction left unmatched. CDR1 is MGHRA and CDR2 is YSYEKL in the germline V gene. The CDR3 totals 16 residues.

The sample holds many counts of this clonotype. The chain couples TRBV7-8 to TRBJ2-1; D remains unclear. The CDR3 contains 14 residues. V gave up 2 bases and J gave up 7 bases, with 12 bases separating them. Germline V lookup: CDR1 SGHVS, CDR2 FQNEAQ. CDR3 sequence reads: CASSLQGRLNEQFF. The DNA for the CDR3 is TGTGCCAGCAGCTTACAAGGCAGGTTAAATGAGCAGTTCTTC. Complete variable domain (other parts from reference TRBV7-8 and TRBJ2-1): GAGVSQSPRYKVAKRGQDVALRCDPISGHVSLFWYQQALGQGPEFLTYFQNEAQLDKSGLPSDRFFAERPEGSVSTLKIQRTQQEDSAVYLCASSLQGRLNEQFFGPGTRLTVL.

The rearrangement links TRBV6-2 or TRBV6-3 to TRBJ1-4; D unclear. CDR3 length: 14 residues. The germline V and J ends were trimmed by 6 bases and 8 bases, with 16 bases remaining between them. Germline V gene sequence: CDR1 MNHEY, CDR2 SVGEGT. In nucleotides, the CDR3 is TGTGCCAGCAGGAACGAGGGAGGTGGCGAAAAACTGTTTTTT. This sequence encodes CASRNEGGGEKLFF.

The CDR3 bases are TGTGCCAGCAGCCTTAACTCGGGACTAGCGGGAGAGACCCAGTACTTC. It specifies CASSLNSGLAGETQYF. V usage is TRBV14 and J usage is TRBJ2-5, with 12 bases lining up with TRBD2. With V trimmed by 4 bases and J by 4 bases, 7 bases remained unmatched. The germline V gene has CDR1 SGHDN and CDR2 FVKESK. The CDR3 runs 16 residues. The entire variable domain, with the rest obtained from reference TRBV14 and TRBJ2-5, is as follows: EAGVTQFPSHSVIEKGQTVTLRCDPISGHDNLYWYRRVMGKEIKFLLHFVKESKQDESGMPNNRFLAERTGGTYSTLKVQPAELEDSGVYFCASSLNSGLAGETQYFGPGTRLLVL.

This clonotype was counted at least ten times. The chain links TRBV7-2 to TRBJ2-5; D is undetermined. The CDR3 sequence is 14 residues long. V was pared by 3 bases and J by 2 bases, with 10 bases between. Looked up from germline, CDR1 is SGHTA and CDR2 is FQGNSA. The CDR3 here is CASSFGGTQETQYF. DNA of the CDR3: TGTGCCAGCAGCTTTGGTGGAACTCAAGAGACCCAGTACTTC. The complete variable domain, with remaining parts taken from reference TRBV7-2 and TRBJ2-5, reads GAGVSQSPSNKVTEKGKDVELRCDPISGHTALYWYRQSLGQGLEFLIYFQGNSAPDKSGLPSDRFSAERTGGSVSTLTIQRTQQEDSAVYLCASSFGGTQETQYFGPGTRLLVL.

The rearrangement uses TRBV11-2 and TRBJ2-1, with 9 bases fitting TRBD2. Germline values: CDR1 SGHAT, CDR2 FQNNGV. The CDR3 is made up of 19 amino acids. Trimming removed 5 bases from V and 6 bases from J; junction bases left unmatched: 20. CDR3 protein: CASSHWGIGAGGPGNEQFF. The CDR3 DNA reads TGTGCCAGCAGCCACTGGGGGATAGGGGCGGGAGGGCCGGGCAATGAGCAGTTCTTC. The full variable domain, with the rest looked up from reference TRBV11-2 and TRBJ2-1, is EAGVAQSPRYKIIEKRQSVAFWCNPISGHATLYWYQQILGQGPKLLIQFQNNGVVDDSQLPKDRFSAERLKGVDSTLKIQPAKLEDSAVYLCASSHWGIGAGGPGNEQFFGPGTRLTVL.

This clonotype was observed a handful of times. The rearrangement links TRBV11-3 to TRBJ1-2, with D possibly being TRBD1 (5 bases). The CDR3 has 13 amino acids. Germline values: CDR1 SGHNT, CDR2 YENEEA. The V gene lost 2 bases and the J gene lost 6 bases, with 10 bases spanning the gap. The CDR3 reads CASSLRTGDGYTF. CDR3 nucleotides: TGTGCCAGCAGCTTACGAACAGGAGATGGCTACACCTTC.

This chain uses TRBV13 with TRBJ2-1; D remains ambiguous. Germline V gene sequence: CDR1 PRHDT, CDR2 FYEKMQ (reference sequence). The CDR3 totals 16 residues. This chain's CDR3 is CVLTPSLLSSYNEQFF. As DNA, the CDR3 is TGTGTTCTCACCCCCTCACTATTGAGCTCCTACAATGAGCAGTTCTTC. Combining the CDR3 with reference TRBV13 and TRBJ2-1 gives the whole variable domain AAGVIQSPRHLIKEKRETATLKCYPIPRHDTVYWYQQGPGQDPQFLISFYEKMQSDKGSIPDRFSAQQFSDYHSELNMSSLELGDSALYFCVLTPSLLSSYNEQFFGPGTRLTVL.

This clonotype was counted many times. The chain couples TRBV7-2 to TRBJ2-1, with 9 bases lining up with TRBD2. This CDR3 contains 15 residues. The germline CDR1 and CDR2 sequences are SGHTA and FQGNSA. The V gene end was trimmed by 2 bases and the J gene end by 5 bases; junction bases not matched to a gene: 4. DNA of the CDR3: TGTGCCAGCAGCTTATCCGGGACTAGCAACAATGAGCAGTTCTTC. It is translated as CASSLSGTSNNEQFF.

The chain joins TRBV12-3 or TRBV12-4 to TRBJ1-4; D might be TRBD1 (5 bases). This CDR3 is built from 13 residues. Trimming stripped 6 bases from V and 8 bases from J, with 13 bases between. This chain's CDR3 is CASSSDSWEKLFF. Written as DNA, the CDR3 is TGTGCCAGCAGCTCCGACAGTTGGGAAAAACTGTTTTTT.

This chain joins TRBV5-6 and TRBJ2-5; D is undetermined. Per germline, CDR1 SGHDT and CDR2 YYEEEE. V lost 2 bases, J lost 4 bases, and 12 bases lay in between. This CDR3 region has 14 residues. CDR3 DNA sequence: TGTGCCAGCAGCTTCCCGGCTTCGAGAGAGACCCAGTACTTC. Its protein is CASSFPASRETQYF.

This clonotype appeared many times. This rearrangement joins TRBV12-3 or TRBV12-4 to TRBJ1-1; TRBD1 matches at 7 bases. The length of the CDR3 is 17 residues. The V segment lost 8 bases and the J segment 1 base; nucleotides outside the gene matches: 16. This CDR3 reads CASHGGVTGYSNTEAFF. The CDR3 DNA follows: TGTGCCAGCCATGGAGGGGTGACAGGGTATTCGAACACTGAAGCTTTCTTT.

This clonotype was counted between two and nine times. V gene TRBV12-3 or TRBV12-4 combines with J gene TRBJ1-2; tentative D call: TRBD1 (6 bases). V was shortened by 5 bases and J by 10 bases, with 17 bases between the two germline ends. This CDR3 has 13 residues. The CDR3 spells CASSLRTAGDYTF. The CDR3 bases are TGTGCCAGCAGTCTCCGGACAGCGGGTGACTACACCTTC.

The genes are TRBV6-8 and TRBJ2-2, with D possibly TRBD1 on 5 matching bases. Trimming shortened V by 2 bases and J by 5 bases, and 12 bases separated the two germline ends. The CDR3 loop spans 15 amino acids. The germline gives CDR1 MNHGY, CDR2 SAAAGT. The CDR3 region is CASSYRQYRTGELFF. The CDR3 nucleotides are TGTGCCAGCAGTTACCGACAGTACCGTACCGGGGAGCTGTTTTTT.